This entry describes one T cell receptor beta chain. Its specificity is unknown. Sequenced by immunoSEQ multiplex PCR; TCRdb stores in-frame clones only, minus some. The sample consists of roughly 77,000 clones, approximately 92% of them appearing once. Germline CDR1 is LNHDA and CDR2 is SQIVND (reference sequence). V was shortened by 1 base and J by 1 base, with 8 bases between the two germline ends. The CDR3 has 14 amino acids. The data are from a study of T cell responses to AZD1222 COVID-19 vaccine. Points from the study as a whole: Among AZD1222 vaccinees, only five or six were seropositive at baseline. Donors were largely white British and mainly female; clonal diversity was possibly underestimated. Receipt of two AZD1222 doses was followed by a rise in Spike-specific TCR breadth and depth.

Source: peripheral blood, taken 28 days after the second AZD1222 dose. The sequence came from an adult who received the AZD1222 COVID-19 vaccine. The chain combines TRBV19 with TRBJ2-7, with D unresolved. DNA for the CDR3: TGTGCCAGTAGTATAGGTGGCAGATCCTACGAGCAGTACTTC. Translated: CASSIGGRSYEQYF.